This T cell receptor beta chain was obtained from a study of shared clonotypes between healthy human individuals. Profiling relied on immunoSEQ multiplex PCR, and the TCRdb table lists in-frame clones only, not all of them. The sample includes roughly 1,600,000 clones, less than 99% seen only once; the top ten take 0.36%. Trimming took 5 bases from V and 3 from J, leaving 14 bases between them. The CDR3 spans 14 residues. Germline values: CDR1 MNHEY, CDR2 SMNVEV (reference sequence). The sequence derives from a man aged 30 to 39 in good health. The rearrangement joins TRBV27 to TRBJ2-7, with D perhaps TRBD2 (6 bases). Specimen: naive CD4+ T cells sorted from blood. Noted subset: CD45RA+ positively selected. The CDR3 nucleotides read TGTGCCAGCAGTCCTTTGGAGGGTAGCTACGAGCAGTACTTC. As protein: CASSPLEGSYEQYF.